One sample yielded the 9 T cell receptor beta chains listed below, sequenced in a study of monozygotic twins with inflammatory bowel disease. TCRdb re-called the 5' RACE reads and catalogs CDR3 proteins one per entry, DNA excluded. This sample contains around 450,000 distinct CDR3 sequences. Sequences were obtained from blood. The receptors derive from a human donor with ulcerative colitis or Crohn's disease, or a healthy co-twin of an affected twin (not recorded which).

The chain recombines TRBV7-2 with TRBJ2-1; TCRdb indicates TRBD1, and absent DNA this call remains unverified. This CDR3 has 15 amino acids. The germline gives CDR1 SGHTA, CDR2 FQGNSA. The CDR3 spells CASSPPRQGGNEQFF.

The V and J genes are TRBV6-5 and TRBJ2-3; as DNA is missing, the TRBD1 call by TCRdb cannot be tested. CDR3 length: 17 amino acids. CDR1 is MNHEY, CDR2 SVGAGI, per germline. CDR3 loop: CASSYSWTGLSTDTQYF.

The J gene is TRBJ2-5, the V gene TRBV7-9; checking the TCRdb D call of TRBD1 is not possible without DNA. Germline V gene data show CDR1 as SEHNR and CDR2 as FQNEAQ (reference sequence). The CDR3 is 14 amino acids. CDR3 amino acids: CASSRSGGRETQYF.

V is TRBV18 and J is TRBJ2-3; TCRdb indicates TRBD1, and absent DNA this call remains unverified. Germline CDR1 reads KGHSH; CDR2 reads LQKENI. CDR3 size: 16 residues. CDR3 amino acids: CASSLVRVQGPDTQYF.

The chain joins TRBV20-1 to TRBJ2-3; TCRdb names TRBD2, which stays unverified in the absence of DNA. Germline V gene lookup returns CDR1 DFQATT and CDR2 SNEGSKA (reference sequence). This CDR3 is 15 amino acids long. The CDR3 here is CSARTSGGAEDTQYF.

J is TRBJ2-7 and V is TRBV28; TCRdb proposes TRBD2, but this gene call is untestable without DNA. Germline V CDR1 and CDR2: MDHEN, SYDVKM. CDR3 length equals 15 residues. The CDR3: CASSARLAGAYEQYF.

The chain carries TRBV11-2 and TRBJ2-7; TCRdb's D call of TRBD2 is untestable without DNA. Germline V gene data show CDR1 as SGHAT and CDR2 as FQNNGV. The length of the CDR3 is 15 residues. This CDR3 is CASSVEAGFSYEQYF.

This chain uses TRBV10-3 with TRBJ1-5. Germline CDR1 ENHRY, CDR2 SYGVKD. The CDR3 runs to 13 residues. The chain's CDR3 is CAISESNSEPQHF.

This chain joins TRBV12-3 or TRBV12-4 and TRBJ2-1; TCRdb lists TRBD2, though no DNA is available to test this call. This CDR3 has 15 residues. CDR3 sequence: CASSLVGLAGNEQFF.